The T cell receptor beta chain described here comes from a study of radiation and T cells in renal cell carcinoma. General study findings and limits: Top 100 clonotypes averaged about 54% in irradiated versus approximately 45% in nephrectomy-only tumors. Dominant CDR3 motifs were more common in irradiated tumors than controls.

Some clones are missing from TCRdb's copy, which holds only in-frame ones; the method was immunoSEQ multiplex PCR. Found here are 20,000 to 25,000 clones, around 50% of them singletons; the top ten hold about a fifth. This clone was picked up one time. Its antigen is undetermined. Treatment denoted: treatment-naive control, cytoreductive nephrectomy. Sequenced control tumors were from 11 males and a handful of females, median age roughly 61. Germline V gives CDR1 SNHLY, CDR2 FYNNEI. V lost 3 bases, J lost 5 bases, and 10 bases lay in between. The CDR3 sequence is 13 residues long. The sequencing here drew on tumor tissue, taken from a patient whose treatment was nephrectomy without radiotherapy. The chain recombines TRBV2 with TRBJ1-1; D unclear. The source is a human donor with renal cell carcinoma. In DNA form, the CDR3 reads TGTGCCAGCAGTGATCTTGGGGAGACTGAAGCTTTCTTT. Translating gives CASSDLGETEAFF.